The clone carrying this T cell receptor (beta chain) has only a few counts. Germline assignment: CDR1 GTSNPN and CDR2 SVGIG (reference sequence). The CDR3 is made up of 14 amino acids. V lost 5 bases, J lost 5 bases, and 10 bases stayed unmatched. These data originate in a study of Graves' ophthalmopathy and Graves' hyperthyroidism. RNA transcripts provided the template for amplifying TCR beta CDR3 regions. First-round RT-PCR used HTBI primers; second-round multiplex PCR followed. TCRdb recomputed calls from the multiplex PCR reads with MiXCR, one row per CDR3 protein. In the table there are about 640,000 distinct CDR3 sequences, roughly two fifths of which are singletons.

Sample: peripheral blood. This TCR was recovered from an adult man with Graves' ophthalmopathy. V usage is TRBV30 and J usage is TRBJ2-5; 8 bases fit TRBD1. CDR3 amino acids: CAWSTGTGAETQYF. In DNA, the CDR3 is TGTGCCTGGTCCACCGGGACAGGCGCGGAGACCCAGTACTTC.